These T cell receptor beta chains were read from a single sample in a study of shared clonotypes between healthy human individuals. The method was immunoSEQ multiplex PCR; TCRdb's version includes in-frame clones alone and lacks a portion of them. The repertoire holds 190,000 or so clones, with 65% to 80% as singletons. The sequencing sample was made of memory CD4+ T cells sorted from blood. The receptors here all came from a man aged 25-40 years in good health. CDR3s leave out the opening cysteine and the closing phenylalanine or tryptophan.

TRBV6-6	TRBJ1-2	ASSYVGGRIGYT
TRBV20-1	TRBJ1-1	SASQVEAF
TRBV11-3	TRBJ2-7	ASSLLGGHEQY
TRBV11-3	TRBJ1-5	ASSRGWKRGNQPQH
TRBV5-1	TRBJ2-3	ASSFTSGSSTDTQY
TRBV28	TRBJ1-3	ASSLSVQVRGNTIY
TRBV18	TRBJ2-1	ASSQPTGAAPGNNYNEQF
TRBV25-1	TRBJ2-3	ASSASGLAGADTQY
TRBV7-9	TRBJ2-1	ASRRQVGLADDNEQF
TRBV5-4	TRBJ1-2	ASSQFDRWENGYT
TRBV7-6	TRBJ2-5	ASSSNNGRSETQY
TRBV2	TRBJ2-2	ASSYTDTGELF
TRBV28	TRBJ2-7	ASRRVGEQY
TRBV6-5	TRBJ2-7	ASSYWGGSPGEQY
TRBV13	TRBJ2-1	ASSFDGRNEQF
TRBV28	TRBJ2-7	ASSFQDYEQY
TRBV5-6	TRBJ1-1	ASSLAVGAGGFLNTEAF
TRBV6-6	TRBJ1-1	ASSLTEAF
TRBV7-2	TRBJ2-1	ASRWSASSYNEQF
TRBV5-6	TRBJ2-1	ASSSTLLAGGQYNEQF
TRBV28	TRBJ1-2	ASRDVGQGARLHGYT
TRBV2	TRBJ2-7	ASSRDPPYEQY
TRBV7-2	TRBJ1-1	ASSLWRSTNTEAF
TRBV7-8	TRBJ2-1	ASSTRTSGRGLYQF
TRBV11-2	TRBJ1-5	ASSLGQGPQH
TRBV7-9	TRBJ2-1	ASSLEGTSGNNEQF
TRBV15	TRBJ2-3	ATSLAGVLTSSTDTQY
TRBV15	TRBJ2-3	ATKGQRGGTDTQY
TRBV5-5	TRBJ1-3	ASSLRPQGGNTIY
TRBV6-1	TRBJ1-4	ASREVFGEKLF
TRBV19	TRBJ2-1	ASSEDRGPRNEQF
TRBV28	TRBJ1-2	ASSFGQGAVHSYT
TRBV27	TRBJ1-1	ASSLRQNTEAF
TRBV4-3	TRBJ1-1	ASSQLGQGGTEAF
TRBV11-2	TRBJ1-3	ASRTGTGESGNTIY
TRBV7-6	TRBJ2-7	ASSFGTGYEQY
TRBV19	TRBJ1-3	ASSITISSGNTIY
TRBV19	TRBJ2-1	ASSPSGRARNEQF
TRBV28	TRBJ1-1	ASATGGIKGTEAF
TRBV5-4	TRBJ2-7	ASSPRQASSYEQY
TRBV4-3	TRBJ2-2	ASSQGWGSSGRFANTGELF
TRBV28	TRBJ2-6	ASSPRVFQLSGANVLT
TRBV5-1	TRBJ2-2	ASSQGSTNTGELF